The source of this T cell receptor (beta chain) is a study of T cell clones after liver transplantation. The overall study: HCV positivity affected three of eight recipients; the rest lacked autoimmune or viral indications.

To note about this clone: Its cognate antigen is unknown.

This CDR3 is 12 amino acids long. Germline V gene lookup returns CDR1 SGHNT and CDR2 YYREEE (reference sequence). Trimming took off 1 base at V and 6 bases at J, with 4 bases between the two ends. The data were produced by immunoSEQ multiplex PCR, yet TCRdb's version contains in-frame clones alone and is incomplete. The sample lists roughly 16,000 clones, around 82% occurring once. Overall study results and limits: A significant post-transplant drop in circulating graft-donor-reactive CD4 TCRbeta sequences occurred in most of the 8 subjects.

The sample in question was CD8+ T cells from blood, obtained around 50 months after liver transplant. This TCR came from a human patient who received a liver transplant. Some T cells may possibly be graft donor cells. The genes are TRBV5-4 and TRBJ2-2; no clear D gene. DNA for the CDR3: TGTGCCAGCAGCTTGAATGCCGGGGAGCTGTTTTTT. Translating it yields CASSLNAGELFF. Combining the CDR3 with reference TRBV5-4 and TRBJ2-2 gives the whole variable domain ETGVTQSPTHLIKTRGQQVTLRCSSQSGHNTVSWYQQALGQGPQFIFQYYREEENGRGNFPPRFSGLQFPNYSSELNVNALELDDSALYLCASSLNAGELFFGEGSRLTVL.